Each of the 16 T cell receptor beta chains below was sequenced from the same sample in a study of blood T cell repertoires in COVID-19. This table comes from immunoSEQ multiplex PCR, and its TCRdb copy is limited to in-frame clones, with some not included. The sample lists over 45,000 clones, under 85% seen once, with about 7.7% in the top ten. The sample was peripheral blood. Receptors originate from a man aged 60 to 69 with active COVID-19.

The chain couples TRBV7-8 to TRBJ1-4, with a weak D call TRBD1 (5 bases). Trimming removed 5 bases at V and 8 bases at J, with 18 bases between. Germline V gene lookup returns CDR1 SGHVS and CDR2 FQNEAQ. The CDR3 contains 15 residues. CDR3 sequence reads: CASSPSGRVKEKLFF. The DNA for the CDR3 is TGTGCCAGCAGCCCTAGTGGCAGGGTGAAAGAAAAACTGTTTTTT.

This rearrangement joins TRBV7-2 to TRBJ2-1; 12 bases fit TRBD2. Losses at the gene ends were 5 bases for V and 7 bases for J; bases not matched to a gene: 6. CDR1 is SGHTA and CDR2 is FQGNSA in the germline V gene. This CDR3 is built from 15 residues. CDR3 region: CASSILAGGGNEQFF. In DNA form, the CDR3 reads TGTGCCAGCAGCATCCTAGCGGGAGGGGGAAATGAGCAGTTCTTC.

The chain has TRBV7-2 and TRBJ2-7, with 8 nucleotides matching TRBD2. Unmatched junction bases numbered 7, after V lost 3 bases and J lost 3 bases. The germline V gene has CDR1 SGHTA and CDR2 FQGNSA. The CDR3 length is 15 residues. The CDR3 protein is CASSFPGTRGYEQYF. The CDR3 region has the DNA TGTGCCAGCAGCTTTCCCGGGACTAGAGGCTACGAGCAGTACTTC.

This clone was seen a few times. The V call is TRBV7-2, the J call TRBJ1-2; maybe TRBD1 (5 bases). CDR3 length: 14 amino acids. Germline loops: CDR1 SGHTA, CDR2 FQGNSA. V gave up 1 base and J gave up 5 bases, with 11 bases separating them. The CDR3 spells CASSLGVGGYGYTF. Written as DNA, the CDR3 is TGTGCCAGCAGCTTAGGGGTGGGGGGATATGGCTACACCTTC.

The rearrangement joins TRBV6-5 to TRBJ2-2; perhaps TRBD1 as D (6 bases). Between the trimmed V and J ends, which lost 7 bases and 0 bases, there was a span of 12 bases. CDR1 MNHEY and CDR2 SVGAGI come from the germline V gene. The CDR3 has 15 amino acids. The DNA of the CDR3 is TGTGCCAGCAAGTTCAGGGGACCGAACACCGGGGAGCTGTTTTTT. This translates into CASKFRGPNTGELFF.

V and J are TRBV6-6 and TRBJ2-5; TRBD1 might be the D (6 bases). This CDR3 has 14 residues. The V end was cut by 0 bases, the J end by 3 bases, with 8 bases between. Germline-derived CDR1 and CDR2 are MNHNY and SVGAGI (reference sequence). The CDR3: CASSYSNREETQYF. The CDR3 region has the DNA TGTGCCAGCAGTTACTCCAACAGGGAAGAGACCCAGTACTTC.

The rearrangement joins TRBV10-3 to TRBJ2-2; 9 bases fit TRBD1. The ends lost 2 bases at V and 1 base at J; junction bases unmatched: 2. Germline lookup yields CDR1 ENHRY and CDR2 SYGVKD. This CDR3 contains 16 residues. CDR3 nucleotides: TGTGCCATCAGTGAGCCGGGACAGGGGAACACCGGGGAGCTGTTTTTT. This sequence encodes CAISEPGQGNTGELFF.

The chain couples TRBV28 to TRBJ1-1; D gene uncertain. This CDR3 is 12 amino acids long. Deletions cut 1 base from V and 10 bases from J, with 10 bases between. In germline, CDR1 is MDHEN, CDR2 SYDVKM. The CDR3 DNA is TGTGCCAGCAGTTTATCATCAAAGAGAGCTTTCTTT. It specifies CASSLSSKRAFF.

CDR3 region: CASSLSSGGGQTQYF. The CDR3 DNA sequence: TGTGCCAGCAGCTTGTCTAGCGGGGGTGGGCAGACCCAGTACTTC. This chain uses TRBV7-2 with TRBJ2-5; 10 nucleotides line up with TRBD2. This CDR3 has 15 residues. CDR1 and CDR2 (germline): SGHTA, FQGNSA. The ends lost 3 bases at V and 6 bases at J; junction bases unmatched: 7.

The sample holds one count of this clone. The V call is TRBV13, the J call TRBJ2-1, with D hard to call. Trimming removed 3 bases from V and 7 bases from J, with 16 bases in between. Germline V gives CDR1 PRHDT, CDR2 FYEKMQ (reference sequence). This CDR3 has 15 residues. CDR3 sequence (DNA): TGTGCCAGCAGCTTCAAAACCTCGAACGGTAATGAGCAGTTCTTC. Translated, it gives CASSFKTSNGNEQFF. The full variable domain, rest sourced from reference TRBV13 and TRBJ2-1, is AAGVIQSPRHLIKEKRETATLKCYPIPRHDTVYWYQQGPGQDPQFLISFYEKMQSDKGSIPDRFSAQQFSDYHSELNMSSLELGDSALYFCASSFKTSNGNEQFFGPGTRLTVL.

Notes on this clone: Other DNA sequences from this sample encode an identical CDR3 as well. The V gene is TRBV5-1, the J gene TRBJ1-2; TRBD1 aligns across 9 bases. CDR1 is SGHRS, CDR2 YFSETQ, per germline. The CDR3 has 13 amino acids. After removal of 4 bases from V and 4 bases from J, the junction contained 2 bases not matched to a gene. The CDR3 sequence: CASSPTGGYGYTF. CDR3 nucleotides: TGCGCCAGCAGCCCGACAGGGGGCTATGGCTACACCTTC.

The chain combines TRBV11-1 with TRBJ1-1; TRBD1 aligns across 12 bases. Losses at the gene ends were 4 bases for V and 1 base for J; bases not matched to a gene: 4. Germline CDR1 and CDR2: SGHAT and FQDESV (reference sequence). The CDR3 runs 16 residues. CDR3 loop: CASSSGTGGANTEAFF. The CDR3 DNA sequence: TGTGCCAGCAGCTCTGGGACAGGGGGCGCGAACACTGAAGCTTTCTTT.

The genes are TRBV27 and TRBJ1-4; 10 bases are a match to TRBD1. The CDR3 has 14 amino acids. The germline CDR1 and CDR2 sequences are MNHEY and SMNVEV (reference sequence). The ends lost 6 bases at V and 7 bases at J; junction bases unmatched: 5. The CDR3 DNA sequence: TGTGCCAGCAGCCCGGGACAGGGGCGTGAAAAACTGTTTTTT. This sequence encodes CASSPGQGREKLFF.

This chain joins TRBV19 and TRBJ2-5; 11 nucleotides agree with TRBD2. The CDR3 consists of 19 residues. With 5 bases clipped from V and 5 bases from J, the junction kept 19 bases outside the gene matches. In germline, CDR1 is LNHDA, CDR2 SQIVND (reference sequence). The CDR3: CASSLRPSLAGGRWETQYF. CDR3 DNA sequence: TGTGCCAGTAGTCTCCGCCCGTCCCTAGCGGGGGGTAGGTGGGAGACCCAGTACTTC.

This chain joins TRBV28 and TRBJ2-7, with D hard to call. Germline CDR1 is MDHEN and CDR2 is SYDVKM. CDR3 size: 14 residues. V was cut by 5 bases and J by 0 bases, with 11 bases left in between. CDR3 bases: TGTGCCAGCAGTGGAACCCCGGGCTCCTACGAGCAGTACTTC. Its protein product is CASSGTPGSYEQYF.

This chain joins TRBV23-1 and TRBJ2-7, with TRBD1 matching 10 bases. TRBV23-1 falls under the ORF class, with uncertain function. The CDR3 extends over 15 amino acids. The V segment lost 4 bases and the J segment 4 bases; nucleotides outside the gene matches: 7. Here the CDR3 reads CASSLAGTGEYEQYF. The CDR3 DNA is TGCGCCAGCAGTCTAGCCGGGACAGGGGAATACGAGCAGTACTTC.